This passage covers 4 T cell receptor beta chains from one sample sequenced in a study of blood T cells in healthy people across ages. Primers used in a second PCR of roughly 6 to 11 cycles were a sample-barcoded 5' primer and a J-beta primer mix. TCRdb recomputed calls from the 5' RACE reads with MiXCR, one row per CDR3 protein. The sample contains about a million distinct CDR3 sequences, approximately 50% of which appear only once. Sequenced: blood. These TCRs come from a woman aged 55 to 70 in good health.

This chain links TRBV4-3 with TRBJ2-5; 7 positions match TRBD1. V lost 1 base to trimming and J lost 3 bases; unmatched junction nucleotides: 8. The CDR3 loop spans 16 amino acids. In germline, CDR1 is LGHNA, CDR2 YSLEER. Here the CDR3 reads CASSQVGRGYEETQYF. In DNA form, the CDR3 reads TGCGCCAGCAGCCAAGTGGGCAGGGGGTATGAAGAGACCCAGTACTTC.

CDR3 nucleotide sequence: TGTGCCAGCTGTTCGGCCGGCACAGATACGCAGTATTTT. Translation: CASCSAGTDTQYF. This chain uses TRBV6-5 with TRBJ2-3; D not certain. Germline CDR1 is MNHEY and CDR2 is SVGAGI. V lost 8 bases and J lost 1, with 10 bases in between. CDR3 size: 13 residues.

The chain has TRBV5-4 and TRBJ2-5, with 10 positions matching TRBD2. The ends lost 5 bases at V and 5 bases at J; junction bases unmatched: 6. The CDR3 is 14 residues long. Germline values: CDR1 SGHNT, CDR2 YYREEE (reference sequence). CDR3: CASRPGLAIETQYF. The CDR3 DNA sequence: TGTGCCAGCAGGCCGGGACTAGCGATTGAGACCCAGTACTTC.

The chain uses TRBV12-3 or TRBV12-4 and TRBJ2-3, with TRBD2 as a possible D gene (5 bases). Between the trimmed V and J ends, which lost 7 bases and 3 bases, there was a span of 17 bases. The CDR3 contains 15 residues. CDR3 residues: CASTYQRSGTDTQYF. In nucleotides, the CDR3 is TGTGCCAGCACCTACCAGAGATCGGGAACAGATACGCAGTATTTT.